This passage covers 5 T cell receptor beta chains from one sample sequenced in a study of blood T cell repertoires in COVID-19. Data came from immunoSEQ multiplex PCR; TCRdb stores just in-frame clones and leaves some out. The sample yields fewer than 300,000 clones, approximately 88% seen once. Sequenced material: PBMCs or T cells enriched from blood (not recorded which). Every receptor here comes from a middle-aged woman with acute COVID-19.

This clone was observed once. The chain links TRBV5-1 to TRBJ2-2; 7 positions agree with TRBD2. Germline V gene lookup returns CDR1 SGHRS and CDR2 YFSETQ. V shed 0 bases and J 6 bases; nucleotides not matched to a gene: 8. This CDR3 region has 16 residues. CDR3 amino acids: CASSLGLAIFAGELFF. CDR3 nucleotides: TGCGCCAGCAGCTTGGGACTAGCAATTTTTGCCGGGGAGCTGTTTTTT.

In DNA form, the CDR3 reads TGTGCCACCAGCAGACAGGGACTAGCGGTCACCGGGGAGCTGTTTTTT. It codes for CATSRQGLAVTGELFF. The chain carries TRBV15 and TRBJ2-2; 11 positions agree with TRBD2. Trimming took 2 bases from V and 4 from J; bases not matched to a gene: 3. Germline CDR1 reads LNHNV; CDR2 reads YYDKDF (reference sequence). The CDR3 sequence is 16 residues long.

Here the CDR3 reads CASASGGTEAFF. CDR3 nucleotides: TGTGCCAGTGCATCAGGGGGCACTGAAGCTTTCTTT. J is TRBJ1-1 and V is TRBV19; 7 nucleotides match TRBD1. The CDR3 runs to 12 residues. Trimming at V came to 8 bases and at J to 4 bases, leaving 4 bases not matched to a gene. Germline lookup yields CDR1 LNHDA and CDR2 SQIVND (reference sequence).

The chain employs TRBV2 and TRBJ2-7, with a tentative D call TRBD1 (5 bases). The CDR3 runs to 13 residues. V lost 4 bases to trimming and J lost 2 bases, with 9 bases between them. The germline V gene has CDR1 SNHLY and CDR2 FYNNEI. The CDR3 DNA reads TGTGCCAGCAGTGCACAGACAGCCTACGAGCAGTACGTC. This codes for CASSAQTAYEQYV.

This clone was counted only a few times. The chain couples TRBV7-8 to TRBJ1-6, with 10 nucleotides matching TRBD1. The CDR3 runs to 15 residues. V shed 5 bases, J shed 8 bases, and the junction held 6 bases outside the gene matches. Germline values: CDR1 SGHVS, CDR2 FQNEAQ. The CDR3 loop is CASSPTGGGYSPLHF. The CDR3 DNA reads TGTGCCAGCAGCCCGACAGGGGGCGGGTATTCACCCCTCCACTTT.